The 21 T cell receptor beta chains below were found in one sample sequenced in a study of T-cell memory formation after mild COVID-19. TCRdb itself ran the 5' RACE reads through MiXCR, one entry per CDR3 protein. The data contain around 430,000 distinct CDR3 sequences, roughly 15% of them singletons. What was sequenced was PBMCs or a T cell subset sorted from them (not recorded which). The receptors stem from a man between 18 and 29 years old who had mild COVID-19 (a few samples of this study predate the infection). Cell type and time point are not known.

The rearrangement links TRBV7-6 to TRBJ1-3, with unresolved D. This CDR3 has 17 residues. From germline, CDR1 is SGHVS and CDR2 FNYEAQ. V was clipped by 5 bases and J by 0 bases, with 17 bases between them. CDR3 amino acids: CASSLGPDGYSGNTIYF. CDR3 coding DNA: TGTGCCAGCAGCCTAGGGCCCGACGGATACTCTGGAAACACCATATATTTT.

This clonotype occurred many times. The chain links TRBV7-2 to TRBJ1-1; a weak D match, TRBD1 (6 bases). Germline V gene sequence: CDR1 SGHTA, CDR2 FQGNSA. The CDR3 is 14 residues long. The V end lost 5 bases, the J end lost 0 bases, and 10 bases lay between the germline ends. This chain's CDR3 is CASSLRQVNTEAFF. The CDR3, as DNA: TGTGCCAGCAGCCTACGACAGGTGAACACTGAAGCTTTCTTT.

This clonotype has just a few counts. J is TRBJ1-2 and V is TRBV5-1; 12 nucleotides align to TRBD1. V trimming: 2 bases; J trimming: 8 bases; junction bases outside the gene matches: 10. CDR1 and CDR2 from the germline V gene are SGHRS and YFSETQ. CDR3 length: 16 residues. The CDR3, as DNA: TGCGCCAGCAGCTTAAATCCGGGACAGGGGGCGCGGGGCTACACCTTC. It encodes CASSLNPGQGARGYTF.

CDR3 nucleotides: TGCGCCAGCAGCTTCGGAGCGACTGGAGAAAAACTGTTTTTT. Protein: CASSFGATGEKLFF. The chain carries TRBV5-1 and TRBJ1-4; D unclear. The V gene lost 2 bases and the J gene lost 8 bases, with 13 bases spanning the gap. This CDR3 comprises 14 residues. CDR1 and CDR2 from the germline V gene are SGHRS and YFSETQ.

A few counts support this clonotype. This rearrangement joins TRBV6-5 to TRBJ2-5, with a weak D call TRBD1 (7 bases). CDR3 length: 16 residues. Germline CDR1 MNHEY, CDR2 SVGAGI. Trimming cost V 2 bases and J 0 bases, with 13 bases left between them. In DNA form, the CDR3 reads TGTGCCAGCAGTTACGGAGGGCAGGGGGACCAAGAGACCCAGTACTTC. It encodes CASSYGGQGDQETQYF.

The CDR3 nucleotides read TGTGCCAGCACGCGTGGGAAGACCCAGTACTTC. Translating it yields CASTRGKTQYF. J is TRBJ2-5 and V is TRBV7-2, with unresolved D. The V end was cut by 7 bases, the J end by 6 bases, with 9 bases between. The V gene's germline CDR1 is SGHTA and CDR2 FQGNSA. This CDR3 has 11 residues.

This sequence joins TRBV5-4 and TRBJ2-5; D not certain. CDR1 and CDR2 (germline): SGHNT, YYREEE (reference sequence). This CDR3 comprises 13 residues. The V end was cut by 6 bases, the J end by 7 bases, with 16 bases between. The CDR3 sequence is CASKNLSVGTQYF. In nucleotides, the CDR3 is TGTGCCAGCAAGAACCTCTCGGTGGGGACCCAGTACTTC.

J is TRBJ1-2 and V is TRBV14; maybe TRBD1 (6 bases). The CDR3 has 13 amino acids. Per germline, CDR1 SGHDN and CDR2 FVKESK. V dropped 1 base and J dropped 8 bases, with 11 bases sitting between them. The CDR3 DNA follows: TGTGCCAGCAGCCAAGCAGGGGCGGGAGGCTACACCTTC. It codes for CASSQAGAGGYTF.

This sequence joins TRBV19 and TRBJ2-7; 11 positions agree with TRBD1. V lost 6 bases, J lost 5 bases, and 12 bases stayed unmatched. The CDR3 sequence is 16 residues long. The germline V gene has CDR1 LNHDA and CDR2 SQIVND (reference sequence). The CDR3 DNA follows: TGTGCCAGTAGCCCAGCCTGGGACAGGGGGACCCACGAGCAGTACTTC. It encodes CASSPAWDRGTHEQYF.

The chain is built from TRBV29-1 and TRBJ2-2, with 8 bases identical to TRBD2. The CDR3 has 14 amino acids. V shed 7 bases and J 0 bases; nucleotides not matched to a gene: 4. Germline V gives CDR1 SQVTM, CDR2 ANQGSEA. CDR3 nucleotides: TGCAGCGGGAAGGGACTAGCGAACACCGGGGAGCTGTTTTTT. It is translated as CSGKGLANTGELFF.

The table lists this clonotype with many counts. The gene calls are TRBV11-2 and TRBJ1-5; D remains ambiguous. Germline V gives CDR1 SGHAT, CDR2 FQNNGV. Trimming pared 5 bases from V and 5 bases from J, leaving 10 bases between. The CDR3 is made up of 13 amino acids. As DNA, the CDR3 is TGTGCCAGCAGCCCCCATTGGGATCAGCCCCAGCATTTT. Its translation is CASSPHWDQPQHF.

In this sample, this clonotype turned up a few times. The V call is TRBV4-2, the J call TRBJ2-3; 8 nucleotides agree with TRBD2. V lost 0 bases, J lost 2 bases, and 7 bases stayed unmatched. This CDR3 has 17 residues. Per germline, CDR1 LGHNA and CDR2 YNFKEQ. The CDR3 DNA follows: TGTGCCAGCAGCCAAGATCATGGGCGGGGGGCCACAGATACGCAGTATTTT. Its protein is CASSQDHGRGATDTQYF.

The chain has TRBV5-4 and TRBJ2-1; the D is unclear. The length of the CDR3 is 15 residues. V was clipped by 3 bases and J by 2 bases, with 12 bases between them. Germline-derived CDR1 and CDR2 are SGHNT and YYREEE (reference sequence). The CDR3 DNA is TGTGCCAGCAGCTATGTGGGATTCGCCTACAATGAGCAGTTCTTC. It translates to CASSYVGFAYNEQFF.

The V and J genes are TRBV7-6 and TRBJ2-1, with 8 bases lining up with TRBD2. The V and J ends lost 5 bases and 8 bases, in that order; junction bases with no gene match: 17. The CDR3 consists of 17 residues. Germline CDR1 reads SGHVS; CDR2 reads FNYEAQ. The CDR3 sequence is CASSHWGQLAATDEQFF. For the CDR3, the DNA is TGTGCCAGCAGCCACTGGGGGCAACTAGCGGCCACAGATGAGCAGTTCTTC. The full variable domain, rest sourced from reference TRBV7-6 and TRBJ2-1, is GAGVSQSPRYKVTKRGQDVALRCDPISGHVSLYWYRQALGQGPEFLTYFNYEAQQDKSGLPNDRFSAERPEGSISTLTIQRTEQRDSAMYRCASSHWGQLAATDEQFFGPGTRLTVL.

This clonotype appeared a few times. The genes are TRBV3-1 and TRBJ2-4; tentatively, D is TRBD2 (6 bases). V lost 5 bases and J lost 0, with 14 bases in between. The CDR3 totals 16 residues. CDR1 and CDR2 from the germline V gene are LGHDT and YNNKEL (reference sequence). The CDR3 bases are TGTGCCAGCAGCTCTCGACGGGAGTTAGCCAAAAACATTCAGTACTTC. It codes for CASSSRRELAKNIQYF.

The count of this clonotype is one. The V call is TRBV7-9, the J call TRBJ2-1; D is uncertain. Germline CDR1 and CDR2: SEHNR and FQNEAQ (reference sequence). V was shortened by 7 bases and J by 8 bases, with 9 bases between the two germline ends. The CDR3 runs to 11 residues. The chain's CDR3 is CASTSLDEQFF. The CDR3 DNA reads as TGTGCCAGCACCTCCCTCGATGAGCAGTTCTTC. Full variable domain (rest looked up from reference TRBV7-9 and TRBJ2-1): DTGVSQNPRHKITKRGQNVTFRCDPISEHNRLYWYRQTLGQGPEFLTYFQNEAQLEKSRLLSDRFSAERPKGSFSTLEIQRTEQGDSAMYLCASTSLDEQFFGPGTRLTVL.

J is TRBJ1-2 and V is TRBV28; D possibly corresponds to TRBD1 (5 bases). The CDR3 loop spans 15 amino acids. The V gene lost 6 bases and the J gene lost 3 bases, with 17 bases spanning the gap. Germline V CDR1 and CDR2: MDHEN, SYDVKM. CDR3: CASRRQQTPYYGYTF. CDR3 DNA sequence: TGTGCCAGCAGAAGACAGCAAACCCCTTACTATGGCTACACCTTC.

The sample holds a few counts of this clonotype. The rearrangement joins TRBV7-9 to TRBJ1-2; D perhaps matches TRBD1 (5 bases). The germline V and J ends were trimmed by 0 bases and 8 bases, with 13 bases remaining between them. This CDR3 spans 14 amino acids. CDR1 SEHNR and CDR2 FQNEAQ come from the germline V gene (reference sequence). In DNA form, the CDR3 reads TGTGCCAGCAGCTTAGCGGGGACTTCGGAGGGCTACACCTTC. Translated: CASSLAGTSEGYTF.

This chain links TRBV7-3 with TRBJ2-1; D could derive from TRBD1 or TRBD2 (6 bases each). CDR3 length equals 16 residues. From germline, CDR1 is SGHTA and CDR2 FQGTGA. V was clipped by 4 bases and J by 2 bases, with 15 bases between them. This chain's CDR3 is CASSYGWGATYNEQFF. CDR3 DNA sequence: TGTGCCAGCAGCTACGGTTGGGGGGCGACCTACAATGAGCAGTTCTTC.

The chain recombines TRBV12-3 or TRBV12-4 with TRBJ2-5; 9 nucleotides line up with TRBD2. The CDR3 consists of 14 residues. Unmatched junction bases numbered 3, after V lost 5 bases and J lost 2 bases. The CDR3 is CASSVTSGQETQYF. CDR3 in DNA: TGTGCCAGCAGTGTGACTAGCGGTCAAGAGACCCAGTACTTC.

The chain links TRBV27 to TRBJ1-5, with 9 nucleotides matching TRBD1. The ends lost 4 bases at V and 5 bases at J; junction bases unmatched: 0. The CDR3 length is 13 residues. The V gene's germline CDR1 is MNHEY and CDR2 SMNVEV (reference sequence). The CDR3 DNA reads as TGTGCCAGCAGTTGGGACAGGGATCAGCCCCAGCATTTT. This translates into CASSWDRDQPQHF.